The 2 T cell receptor beta chains listed next were all sequenced from one sample in a study of cytomegalovirus exposure and HLA in healthy donors (dated by TCRdb to 2015 to 2018). Receptors were amplified or captured by the immunoSEQ multiplex PCR assay. A mixture of 60 forward primers for TCR Vbeta segments and 13 reverse primers for TCR Jbeta segments was used in the multiplex PCR. This immuneACCESS table, as held by TCRdb, lists in-frame sequences with V and J called but not all clones. Of the missing ones, under half trace to an unresolved V gene in checked studies; the others have no known cause. A total of about 130,000 clones appear in this sample, roughly 80% of them only once. The ten largest clonotypes hold 3% to 4% of the sample. The specimen was PBMCs. These TCRs come from a woman between 40 and 50 years old in good health and CMV-seronegative.

The rearrangement uses TRBV4-1 and TRBJ2-7; 8 bases are shared with TRBD2. Trimming took 0 bases from V and 11 from J; bases not matched to a gene: 6. The CDR3 spans 13 residues. Per the germline V gene, CDR1 is MGHRA and CDR2 is YSYEKL. For the CDR3, the DNA is TGCGCCAGCAGCCAAGAAGCGGGAGCGAGCAAGTACTTC. The encoded protein is CASSQEAGASKYF.

This chain connects TRBV4-1 to TRBJ2-7, with 11 bases identical to TRBD2. Trimming removed 2 bases from V and 6 bases from J; junction bases left unmatched: 15. This CDR3 comprises 18 residues. Germline V gene lookup returns CDR1 MGHRA and CDR2 YSYEKL. This CDR3 is CASSQPQPSASGRSEQYF. CDR3 in DNA: TGCGCCAGCAGCCAACCTCAACCCTCGGCTAGCGGGAGGAGCGAGCAGTACTTC.